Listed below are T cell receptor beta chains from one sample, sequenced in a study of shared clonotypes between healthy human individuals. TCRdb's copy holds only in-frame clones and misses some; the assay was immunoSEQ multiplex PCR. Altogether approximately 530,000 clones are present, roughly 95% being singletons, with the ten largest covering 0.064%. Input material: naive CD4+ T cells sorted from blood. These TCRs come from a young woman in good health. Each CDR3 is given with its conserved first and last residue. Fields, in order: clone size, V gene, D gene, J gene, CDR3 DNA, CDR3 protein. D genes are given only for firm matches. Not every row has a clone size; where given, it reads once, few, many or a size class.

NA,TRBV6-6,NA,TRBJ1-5,TGTGCCAGCAGTTCCCCGGGAGGGGGCAATCAGCCCCAGCATTTT,CASSSPGGGNQPQHF
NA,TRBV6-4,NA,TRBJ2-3,TGTGCCAGCAGTGACTACGCGGGAAGCACAGATACGCAGTATTTT,CASSDYAGSTDTQYF
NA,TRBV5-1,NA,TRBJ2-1,TGCGCCAGCAGCTTGGCTGCTCCTGAGCAGTTCTTC,CASSLAAPEQFF
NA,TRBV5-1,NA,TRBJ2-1,TGCGCCAGCAGCGTCTGGACGGCAAACAATGAGCAGTTCTTC,CASSVWTANNEQFF
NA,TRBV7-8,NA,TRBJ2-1,TGTGCCAGCAGCCCAGGGGTCCTCAAACGGAATGAGCAGTTCTTC,CASSPGVLKRNEQFF
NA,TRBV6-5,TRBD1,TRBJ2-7,TGTGCCAGCAGACCTGGACAGGGATCCGAGCAGTACTTC,CASRPGQGSEQYF
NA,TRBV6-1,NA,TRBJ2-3,TGTGCCAGCAGTGAACAAGAACGCACAGATACGCAGTATTTT,CASSEQERTDTQYF
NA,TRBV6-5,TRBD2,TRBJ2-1,TGTGCCAGCAGTTACGCCCGAGCGGGAGGGCTTAATGAGCAGTTCTTC,CASSYARAGGLNEQFF
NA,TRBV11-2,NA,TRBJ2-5,TGTGCCAGCAGCTTAGAGAGAGGAGAGACCCAGTACTTC,CASSLERGETQYF
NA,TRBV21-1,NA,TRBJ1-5,TGTGCCAGCGGGGGTTGGGACAGCCAGCCCCAGCATTTT,CASGGWDSQPQHF
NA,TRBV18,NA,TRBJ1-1,TGTGCCAGCTCACCGAGTCAGGGGTGGAGGAACACTGAAGCTTTCTTT,CASSPSQGWRNTEAFF
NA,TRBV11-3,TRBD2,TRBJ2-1,TGTGCCAGCAGCTTTATTGGACTAGCGGGAGGGAACAATGAGCAGTTCTTC,CASSFIGLAGGNNEQFF
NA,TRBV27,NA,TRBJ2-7,TGTGCCAGCAGTTTTTCGGGGCCCACCTACGAGCAGTACTTC,CASSFSGPTYEQYF
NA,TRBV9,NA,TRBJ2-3,TGTGCCAGCAGCGCCCCCGGGGGGCAGGAGACTAGCACAGATACGCAGTATTTT,CASSAPGGQETSTDTQYF
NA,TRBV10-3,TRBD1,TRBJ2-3,TGTGCCATCTCAGGGGGCGGCGGCACAGATACGCAGTATTTT,CAISGGGGTDTQYF
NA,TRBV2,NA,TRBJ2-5,TGTGCCACAAGCGCCAGGGGATGGTACCAAGAGACCCAGTACTTC,CATSARGWYQETQYF
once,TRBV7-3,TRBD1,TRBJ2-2,TGTGCCAGCAGCCGCCTTACAGGGGACACCGGGGAGCTGTTTTTT,CASSRLTGDTGELFF
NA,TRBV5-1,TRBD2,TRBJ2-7,TGCGCCAGCAGCTTTCGTGGAGGAACTAGCGGTACCTACGAGCAGTACTTC,CASSFRGGTSGTYEQYF
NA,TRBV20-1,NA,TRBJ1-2,TGCAGTGTTATTTACGGCTACACCTTC,CSVIYGYTF
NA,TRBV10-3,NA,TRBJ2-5,TGTGCCATCAGTGAGTCGAAACAAAGCGGGACCCAGTACTTC,CAISESKQSGTQYF
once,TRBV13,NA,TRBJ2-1,TGTGCCAGCAGCCCTCTACGGCTCTCCTACAATGAGCAGTTCTTC,CASSPLRLSYNEQFF
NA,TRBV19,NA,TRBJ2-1,TGTGCCAGTACTCCCGGGTGGGGCAGATACGTTGACAATGAGCAGTTCTTC,CASTPGWGRYVDNEQFF
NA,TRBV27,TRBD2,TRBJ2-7,TGTGCCAGCAGCTCCCTCGGGGGGGGGAATTCCTACGAGCAGTACTTC,CASSSLGGGNSYEQYF
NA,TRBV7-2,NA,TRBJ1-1,TGTGCCAGCAGCGAGATCCGGGAAGGGCCTGAAGCTTTCTTT,CASSEIREGPEAFF
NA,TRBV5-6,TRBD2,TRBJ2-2,TGTGCCAGCAGCCAGCTCCTAGCGGGGGACACCGGGGAGCTGTTTTTT,CASSQLLAGDTGELFF
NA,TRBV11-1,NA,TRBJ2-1,TGTGCCAGCAATGTTCTGGAGTCGGGGCACAATGAGCAGTTCTTC,CASNVLESGHNEQFF
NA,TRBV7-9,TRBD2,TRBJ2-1,TGTGCCAGCAGCTCTAAGACTAGCGGGAGTTATGAGCAGTTCTTC,CASSSKTSGSYEQFF
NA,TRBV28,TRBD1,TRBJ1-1,TGTGCCAGCCCCCCTCGGCAGGGGGCTGGTGAAGCTTTCTTT,CASPPRQGAGEAFF
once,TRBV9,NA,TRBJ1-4,TGTGCCAGCAGCCCGGGGTCGTCGGTTGAAAAACTGTTTTTT,CASSPGSSVEKLFF
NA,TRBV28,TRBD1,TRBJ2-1,TGTGCCAGCACTCTACCGGGACAGGGATACAATGAGCAGTTCTTC,CASTLPGQGYNEQFF
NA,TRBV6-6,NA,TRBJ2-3,TGTGCCAGCAAGATGGACCGCAACACAGATACGCAGTATTTT,CASKMDRNTDTQYF
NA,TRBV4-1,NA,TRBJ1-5,TGCGCCAGCAGCCAAGATCTTGGCGCCAGGGGTAATCAGCCCCAGCATTTT,CASSQDLGARGNQPQHF
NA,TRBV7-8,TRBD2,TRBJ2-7,TGTGCCAGCAGCTTAGGGGCTAGCGGTTCCTACGAGCAGTACTTC,CASSLGASGSYEQYF
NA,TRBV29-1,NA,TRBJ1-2,TGCAGCGCCGAGCGCCAGGACGAAGGGGACTATGGCTACACCTTC,CSAERQDEGDYGYTF
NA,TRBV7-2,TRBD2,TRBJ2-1,TGTGCCAGCAGCTTAGGGTCGAAGCGGGATGGGTCCTACAATGAGCAGTTCTTC,CASSLGSKRDGSYNEQFF
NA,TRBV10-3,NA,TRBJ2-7,TGTGCCATCAGTGAGCAGGCTACCTACGAGCAGTACTTC,CAISEQATYEQYF
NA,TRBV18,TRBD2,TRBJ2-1,TGTGCCAGCTCACCAAGCGGGGGCCGGGAGCAGTTCTTC,CASSPSGGREQFF
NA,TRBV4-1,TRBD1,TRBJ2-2,TGCGCCAGCAGCCAAGACGGACAGGGATACACCGGGGAGCTGTTTTTT,CASSQDGQGYTGELFF
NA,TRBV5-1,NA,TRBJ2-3,TGCGCCAGCAGCCCCCAGTTCACAGATACGCAGTATTTT,CASSPQFTDTQYF
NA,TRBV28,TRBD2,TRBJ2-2,TGTGCCAGCAGTGGGGCTAGCGGGATTAGCACCGGGGAGCTGTTTTTT,CASSGASGISTGELFF
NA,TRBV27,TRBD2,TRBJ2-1,TGTGCCAGCAGAAGCCTAGCGGGAGGGGTGAATGAGCAGTTCTTC,CASRSLAGGVNEQFF
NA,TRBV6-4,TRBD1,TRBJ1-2,TGTGCCAGCAGTGCCGAACCGGGACAGCTAAGGGCGAGTAGCTACACCTTC,CASSAEPGQLRASSYTF
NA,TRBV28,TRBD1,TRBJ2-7,TGTGCCAGCAGTTCGGGACAGGATGAAGGTCAGTACTTC,CASSSGQDEGQYF
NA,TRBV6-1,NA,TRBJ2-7,TGTGCCAGCAGTGAACTAGGGTTGTCCTCCTACGAGCAGTACTTC,CASSELGLSSYEQYF
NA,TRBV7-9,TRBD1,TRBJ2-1,TGTGCCAGCAGCTTACGGGACAGGGGGCACAATGAGCAGTTCTTC,CASSLRDRGHNEQFF
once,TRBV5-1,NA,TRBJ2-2,TGCGCCAGCAGCATCAACACCCGGAACACCGGGGAGCTGTTTTTT,CASSINTRNTGELFF
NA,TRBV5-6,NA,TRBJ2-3,TGTGCCAGCAGCCATAACCCCGAACAGGGATCAGATACGCAGTATTTT,CASSHNPEQGSDTQYF
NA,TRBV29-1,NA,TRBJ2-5,TGCAGCGCCTTGCCGGGGGCACAAGAGACCCAGTACTTC,CSALPGAQETQYF
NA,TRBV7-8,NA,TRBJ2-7,TGTGCCAGCAGCCCCGAAAGGCCCTACGAGCAGTACTTC,CASSPERPYEQYF
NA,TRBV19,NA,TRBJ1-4,TGTGCCAGTAGTGCCGGACCGTCTAGGGTGACAACTAATGAAAAACTGTTTTTT,CASSAGPSRVTTNEKLFF
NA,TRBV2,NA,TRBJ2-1,TGTGCCAGTGAAGAAACAGGGACTCCCTACAATGAGCAGTTCTTC,CASEETGTPYNEQFF
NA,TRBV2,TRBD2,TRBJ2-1,TGTGCCAGCAGTGCAGCGGGAGGGCCCCGCAATGAGCAGTTCTTC,CASSAAGGPRNEQFF
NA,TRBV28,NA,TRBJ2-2,TGTGCCAGCAGTTTTTTGGGGGTCACCGGGGAGCTGTTTTTT,CASSFLGVTGELFF
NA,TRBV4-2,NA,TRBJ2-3,TGTGCCAGCAGCCTGTCGCACGGAGACACAGATACGCAGTATTTT,CASSLSHGDTDTQYF
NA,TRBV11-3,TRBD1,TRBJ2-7,TGTGCCAGCAGCGGTAACAGGGGCCGCATCGAGCAGTACTTC,CASSGNRGRIEQYF
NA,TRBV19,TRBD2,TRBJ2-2,TGTGCCAGTAGTAGGACCGCACCGGGACTAGTTGTCGGGGAGCTGTTTTTT,CASSRTAPGLVVGELFF
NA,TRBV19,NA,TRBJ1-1,TGTGCCAGTAGGATCAATACAGCGGCCACTGAAGCTTTCTTT,CASRINTAATEAFF
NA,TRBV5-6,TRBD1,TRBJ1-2,TGTGCCAGCAATCGTTTAGGGACAGAGCTATGGTACTATGGCTACACCTTC,CASNRLGTELWYYGYTF